Listed below are T cell receptor beta chains from one sample, sequenced in a study of T cell responses to AZD1222 COVID-19 vaccine. Some clones are missing from TCRdb's copy, which holds only in-frame ones; the method was immunoSEQ multiplex PCR. The repertoire holds over 200,000 clones, with about 94% as singletons. The sample was peripheral blood, taken 28 days after the second dose of the MenACWY control vaccine. The receptors come from an adult who received the MenACWY meningococcal vaccine as a control. The CDR3 runs from the conserved cysteine through the conserved F or W. The D gene is left open where the match is weak. Clone size is not always given. Where it is, it says once, few, many or a class for expanded clones.

D gene: -; CDR3 length: 13; clone size: -; V gene: TRBV18; J gene: TRBJ1-2; CDR3 protein: CASSPQSGYGYTF; CDR3 DNA: TGTGCCAGCTCACCACAGTCAGGGTATGGCTACACCTTC
D gene: TRBD2; CDR3 length: 14; clone size: once; V gene: TRBV10-2; J gene: TRBJ2-1; CDR3 protein: CASSDWGRDNEQFF; CDR3 DNA: TGCGCCAGCAGTGATTGGGGGAGGGACAATGAGCAGTTCTTC
D gene: -; CDR3 length: 14; clone size: -; V gene: TRBV28; J gene: TRBJ1-1; CDR3 protein: CASSLWTPNTEAFF; CDR3 DNA: TGTGCCAGCAGTTTGTGGACACCAAACACTGAAGCTTTCTTT
D gene: TRBD1; CDR3 length: 16; clone size: once; V gene: TRBV9; J gene: TRBJ1-5; CDR3 protein: CASSPDGGGGNQPQHF; CDR3 DNA: TGTGCCAGCAGCCCGGACGGAGGGGGCGGCAATCAGCCCCAGCATTTT
D gene: -; CDR3 length: 13; clone size: -; V gene: TRBV5-4; J gene: TRBJ2-1; CDR3 protein: CASSLVGREEQFF; CDR3 DNA: TGTGCCAGCAGCTTGGTTGGCCGGGAGGAGCAGTTCTTC
D gene: TRBD1; CDR3 length: 16; clone size: -; V gene: TRBV7-9; J gene: TRBJ2-1; CDR3 protein: CASSFTRGLSYNEQFF; CDR3 DNA: TGTGCCAGCAGCTTTACAAGGGGGCTCTCCTACAATGAGCAGTTCTTC
D gene: TRBD2; CDR3 length: 15; clone size: -; V gene: TRBV6-4; J gene: TRBJ2-3; CDR3 protein: CASSARAGEADTQYF; CDR3 DNA: TGTGCCAGCAGCGCCAGAGCGGGAGAGGCAGATACGCAGTATTTT
D gene: -; CDR3 length: 13; clone size: -; V gene: TRBV19; J gene: TRBJ2-7; CDR3 protein: CASSPAGSHEQYF; CDR3 DNA: TGTGCCAGTAGTCCCGCAGGTTCTCACGAGCAGTACTTC
D gene: -; CDR3 length: 13; clone size: -; V gene: TRBV28; J gene: TRBJ1-2; CDR3 protein: CASSFSGIPGYTF; CDR3 DNA: TGTGCCAGCAGTTTTAGCGGAATCCCTGGCTACACCTTC
D gene: -; CDR3 length: 13; clone size: -; V gene: TRBV10-2; J gene: TRBJ2-3; CDR3 protein: CASKGRNTDTQYF; CDR3 DNA: TGCGCCAGCAAAGGCAGAAACACAGATACGCAGTATTTT
D gene: -; CDR3 length: 14; clone size: -; V gene: TRBV5-8; J gene: TRBJ1-1; CDR3 protein: CASSLAWEGTEAFF; CDR3 DNA: TGTGCCAGCAGCTTGGCCTGGGAAGGGACTGAAGCTTTCTTT
D gene: -; CDR3 length: 16; clone size: -; V gene: TRBV21-1; J gene: TRBJ1-1; CDR3 protein: CASSKGVGGENTEAFF; CDR3 DNA: TGTGCCAGCAGCAAAGGGGTGGGCGGGGAGAACACTGAAGCTTTCTTT
D gene: -; CDR3 length: 15; clone size: -; V gene: TRBV4-2; J gene: TRBJ1-2; CDR3 protein: CASSQETTTDYGYTF; CDR3 DNA: TGTGCCAGCAGCCAAGAAACAACCACAGACTATGGCTACACCTTC
D gene: TRBD2; CDR3 length: 18; clone size: -; V gene: TRBV10-3; J gene: TRBJ2-1; CDR3 protein: CAISGGLAGGFTYNEQFF; CDR3 DNA: TGTGCCATCAGTGGGGGGCTAGCGGGAGGGTTTACCTACAATGAGCAGTTCTTC
D gene: -; CDR3 length: 14; clone size: -; V gene: TRBV28; J gene: TRBJ1-2; CDR3 protein: CASSRRGPLGGYTF; CDR3 DNA: TGTGCCAGCAGTCGGAGGGGTCCCCTCGGAGGCTACACCTTC
D gene: -; CDR3 length: 14; clone size: once; V gene: TRBV11-2; J gene: TRBJ2-3; CDR3 protein: CASSLVLPGDTQYF; CDR3 DNA: TGTGCCAGCAGCTTAGTTCTCCCGGGGGATACGCAGTATTTT
D gene: TRBD1; CDR3 length: 16; clone size: -; V gene: TRBV18; J gene: TRBJ2-1; CDR3 protein: CASSPTGQGTYNEQFF; CDR3 DNA: TGTGCCAGCTCACCTACGGGACAGGGTACCTACAATGAGCAGTTCTTC
D gene: TRBD1; CDR3 length: 13; clone size: -; V gene: TRBV7-2; J gene: TRBJ2-7; CDR3 protein: CASSLRTGYEQYF; CDR3 DNA: TGTGCCAGCAGCTTGAGGACAGGGTACGAGCAGTACTTC
D gene: -; CDR3 length: 13; clone size: -; V gene: TRBV30; J gene: TRBJ1-3; CDR3 protein: CAWSEGSGNTIYF; CDR3 DNA: TGTGCCTGGAGTGAGGGTTCTGGAAACACCATATATTTT
D gene: TRBD2; CDR3 length: 17; clone size: -; V gene: TRBV7-2; J gene: TRBJ2-2; CDR3 protein: CASSLALGGLVSGELFF; CDR3 DNA: TGTGCCAGCAGCTTAGCGCTAGGGGGACTAGTGTCCGGGGAGCTGTTTTTT
D gene: -; CDR3 length: 15; clone size: -; V gene: TRBV30; J gene: TRBJ2-7; CDR3 protein: CAWSVGAGISYEQYF; CDR3 DNA: TGTGCCTGGAGTGTGGGGGCGGGAATATCCTACGAGCAGTACTTC
D gene: TRBD2; CDR3 length: 15; clone size: -; V gene: TRBV27; J gene: TRBJ2-5; CDR3 protein: CASSPGAAGGETQYF; CDR3 DNA: TGTGCCAGCAGTCCCGGGGCAGCGGGGGGAGAGACCCAGTACTTC
D gene: -; CDR3 length: 15; clone size: -; V gene: TRBV7-8; J gene: TRBJ1-2; CDR3 protein: CASSFNTKLGYGYTF; CDR3 DNA: TGTGCCAGCAGCTTCAACACGAAGCTAGGCTATGGCTACACCTTC
D gene: -; CDR3 length: 14; clone size: once; V gene: TRBV5-4; J gene: TRBJ2-7; CDR3 protein: CASRGEQGGYEQYF; CDR3 DNA: TGTGCCAGCAGGGGGGAACAGGGCGGCTACGAGCAGTACTTC
D gene: TRBD2; CDR3 length: 16; clone size: -; V gene: TRBV19; J gene: TRBJ2-1; CDR3 protein: CASSIRALAENNEQFF; CDR3 DNA: TGTGCCAGTAGTATTAGGGCACTAGCGGAAAACAATGAGCAGTTCTTC
D gene: -; CDR3 length: 11; clone size: -; V gene: TRBV29-1; J gene: TRBJ1-2; CDR3 protein: CSVENWYGYTF; CDR3 DNA: TGCAGCGTTGAAAACTGGTATGGCTACACCTTC
D gene: TRBD1; CDR3 length: 14; clone size: few; V gene: TRBV5-4; J gene: TRBJ2-7; CDR3 protein: CASSLDQGAYEQYF; CDR3 DNA: TGTGCCAGCAGCTTGGACCAGGGGGCCTACGAGCAGTACTTC
D gene: -; CDR3 length: 11; clone size: -; V gene: TRBV5-8; J gene: TRBJ1-1; CDR3 protein: CASSFKTEAFF; CDR3 DNA: TGTGCCAGCAGCTTTAAAACTGAAGCTTTCTTT
D gene: -; CDR3 length: 14; clone size: -; V gene: TRBV14; J gene: TRBJ1-6; CDR3 protein: CASSHDMGNSPLHF; CDR3 DNA: TGTGCCAGCAGCCACGACATGGGGAATTCACCCCTCCACTTT
D gene: -; CDR3 length: 17; clone size: once; V gene: TRBV28; J gene: TRBJ1-3; CDR3 protein: CASSSPWDGRSGNTIYF; CDR3 DNA: TGTGCCAGCAGTTCGCCCTGGGACGGCCGCTCTGGAAACACCATATATTTT
D gene: -; CDR3 length: 17; clone size: -; V gene: TRBV5-4; J gene: TRBJ2-2; CDR3 protein: CASSRTAKAPLLGELFF; CDR3 DNA: TGTGCCAGCAGCCGGACAGCCAAAGCCCCCTTGTTAGGGGAGCTGTTTTTT
D gene: TRBD2; CDR3 length: 15; clone size: -; V gene: TRBV5-5; J gene: TRBJ2-7; CDR3 protein: CASSSLAGAPYEQYF; CDR3 DNA: TGTGCCAGCAGCTCGTTAGCGGGAGCCCCCTACGAGCAGTACTTC